Below are 8 T cell receptor beta chains sequenced from a single sample in a study of T-cell memory formation after mild COVID-19. One entry per CDR3 protein, called by TCRdb with MiXCR from the 5' RACE reads. The sample yields hundreds of thousands of distinct CDR3 sequences, 15% to 20% seen once. Sequenced input: PBMCs or a T cell subset sorted from them (not recorded which). These TCRs come from an adult woman who had mild COVID-19 (a few samples of this study predate the infection). Cell type and time point are not known.

This rearrangement joins TRBV30 to TRBJ1-2, with 9 bases that match TRBD1. With V trimmed by 1 base and J by 1 base, 7 bases remained unmatched. The CDR3 has 16 amino acids. Germline lookup yields CDR1 GTSNPN and CDR2 SVGIG (reference sequence). For the CDR3, the DNA is TGTGCCTGGAGTGAGGGACAGGGAAGCATTAACTATGGCTACACCTTC. Protein: CAWSEGQGSINYGYTF.

This clonotype has a handful of counts. V usage is TRBV12-3 or TRBV12-4 and J usage is TRBJ1-1, with D uncertain. The germline V and J ends were trimmed by 3 bases and 10 bases, with 9 bases remaining between them. The CDR3 runs 11 residues. The CDR3: CASSFEGGAFF. CDR3 DNA sequence: TGTGCCAGCAGTTTTGAGGGAGGAGCTTTCTTT.

The rearrangement links TRBV9 to TRBJ2-7; D unclear. Deletions cut 0 bases from V and 2 bases from J, with 12 bases between. Germline loops: CDR1 SGDLS, CDR2 YYNGEE. The CDR3 length is 15 residues. The CDR3 bases are TGTGCCAGCAGCGTAGATTTGGGCGGAGCCTACGAGCAGTACTTC. Protein product: CASSVDLGGAYEQYF.

In this sample, this clonotype turned up once. The chain employs TRBV12-3 or TRBV12-4 and TRBJ1-2, with D perhaps TRBD1 (6 bases). V shed 6 bases and J shed 8 bases, with 22 bases lying between them. This CDR3 comprises 15 residues. The CDR3 DNA reads TGTGCCAGCAGCCGCTTCGGGGGGCTGGTGAGAGGCTACACCTTC. Translated: CASSRFGGLVRGYTF.

This clonotype was recorded a few times. V is TRBV6-6 and J is TRBJ1-1, with 8 bases identical to TRBD1. CDR3 length: 15 amino acids. In germline, CDR1 is MNHNY, CDR2 SVGAGI (reference sequence). The junction had 0 bases not matched to a gene; V was cut back by 0 bases and J by 0 bases. CDR3 region: CASSYSGQVNTEAFF. CDR3 in DNA: TGTGCCAGCAGTTACTCGGGACAGGTGAACACTGAAGCTTTCTTT.

This clonotype was picked up a small number of times. The genes are TRBV2 and TRBJ1-1; 7 bases are shared with TRBD1. Germline V gives CDR1 SNHLY, CDR2 FYNNEI. Trimming took 10 bases from V and 7 from J; bases not matched to a gene: 15. The CDR3 extends over 14 amino acids. DNA of the CDR3: TGTGCCACCCGAAGGTCGGGGAGACAGGGTGAAGCTTTCTTT. Its translation is CATRRSGRQGEAFF. The full variable domain, in which reference TRBV2 and TRBJ1-1 provide the parts outside the CDR3, is EPEVTQTPSHQVTQMGQEVILRCVPISNHLYFYWYRQILGQKVEFLVSFYNNEISEKSEIFDDQFSVERPDGSNFTLKIRSTKLEDSAMYFCATRRSGRQGEAFFGQGTRLTVV.

J is TRBJ1-4 and V is TRBV12-3 or TRBV12-4; D is possibly TRBD1 (5 bases). This CDR3 spans 15 amino acids. V lost 4 bases and J lost 3, with 12 bases in between. The CDR3 here is CASSSSGRANEKLFF. DNA of the CDR3: TGTGCCAGCAGTTCATCAGGGCGGGCTAATGAAAAACTGTTTTTT.

This chain joins TRBV6-6 and TRBJ2-7; possibly TRBD1 for D (7 bases). The germline V and J ends were trimmed by 4 bases and 2 bases, with 12 bases remaining between them. Germline V gives CDR1 MNHNY, CDR2 SVGAGI (reference sequence). The CDR3 covers 14 residues. Written as DNA, the CDR3 is TGTGCCAGCAGTTTCTCAGGGGGGCCCTACGAGCAGTACTTC. Its protein is CASSFSGGPYEQYF.